The text below deals with one T cell receptor (beta chain). Between the trimmed V and J ends, which lost 5 bases and 8 bases, there was a span of 12 bases. The CDR3 is 13 residues long. Germline CDR1 and CDR2: MDHEN and SYDVKM. This specimen belongs to a study of blood T cell dynamics during melanoma immunotherapy. Sequenced by immunoSEQ multiplex PCR; TCRdb stores in-frame clones only, minus some. The profile shows about 7,300 clones, roughly 80% of them singletons. Time point meaning: week 3, after first cycle of checkpoint inhibitor. The sequencing used blood, collected from a patient treated with checkpoint blockade. This receptor was taken from a human donor with melanoma. V usage is TRBV28 and J usage is TRBJ2-2, with D maybe TRBD1 (6 bases). CDR3 sequence: CASSTPGTGELFF. The CDR3 coding sequence is TGTGCCAGCAGTACCCCCGGGACAGGGGAGCTGTTTTTT.